The rows below give T cell receptor beta chains drawn from one sample of a study of immune evolution from preneoplasia to lung adenocarcinoma. Sequencing used immunoSEQ multiplex PCR; TCRdb keeps in-frame clones, though not all of them. This sample has 4,500 to 5,500 clones, with almost 85% found just once. The sequencing sample was made of FFPE lung adenocarcinoma in situ tissue. Receptor source: a person between 65 and 79 years old with lung adenocarcinoma. Both conserved end residues are part of each CDR3. A D gene is named only where the DNA matches it firmly. A row's size may be missing; if present it is once, few, many or a size class.

cdr3_aa	cdr3_nt	j_call	clone_size	v_call	d_call
CASSSRVQPQHF	TGTGCCAGCAGCTCTAGAGTTCAGCCCCAGCATTTT	TRBJ1-5	.	TRBV7-8	.
CASSTGRSAHEQYF	TGTGCCAGCAGCACGGGGAGGAGTGCCCACGAGCAGTACTTC	TRBJ2-7	once	TRBV5-5	.
CASSESYSTDTQYF	TGCGCCAGCAGTGAGTCGTATAGCACAGATACGCAGTATTTT	TRBJ2-3	.	TRBV10-1	.
CASSWGTDGYTF	TGCGCCAGCAGCTGGGGGACGGATGGCTACACCTTC	TRBJ1-2	.	TRBV5-1	.
CASRDLISYNEQFF	TGTGCCAGTCGGGACTTAATCTCCTACAATGAGCAGTTCTTC	TRBJ2-1	.	TRBV6-1	.
CASTPGTGLSSPLHF	TGTGCCAGCACCCCGGGGACCGGCCTTTCGTCACCCCTCCACTTT	TRBJ1-6	.	TRBV7-8	.
CASSPTAGGTADTQYF	TGTGCCAGCAGCCCCACCGCCGGGGGCACGGCAGATACGCAGTATTTT	TRBJ2-3	.	TRBV9	.
CASSITEGNQPQHF	TGTGCCAGTAGTATAACAGAGGGCAATCAGCCCCAGCATTTT	TRBJ1-5	.	TRBV19	.
CASSYSKGNYHEQYF	TGTGCCAGCAGTTACTCGAAAGGGAACTATCACGAGCAGTACTTC	TRBJ2-7	.	TRBV6-6	.
CASSLQRTVYNSPLHF	TGCGCCAGCAGCTTGCAGCGGACGGTCTATAATTCACCCCTCCACTTT	TRBJ1-6	.	TRBV5-1	.
CASSHSIGQGTPVRGYTF	TGTGCCAGCAGTCACTCAATAGGACAGGGCACTCCGGTACGGGGCTACACCTTC	TRBJ1-2	once	TRBV6-4	TRBD1
CASSIRRGQPQHF	TGTGCCAGTAGTATACGAAGGGGTCAGCCCCAGCATTTT	TRBJ1-5	.	TRBV19	.
CASSVGGFTEAFF	TGTGCCAGCAGCGTAGGAGGGTTCACTGAAGCTTTCTTT	TRBJ1-1	.	TRBV9	.
CASSEGLAGGAYEQYF	TGTGCCAGCAGCGAGGGACTAGCGGGAGGAGCCTACGAGCAGTACTTC	TRBJ2-7	.	TRBV9	TRBD2
CASSLVGPPGELFF	TGTGCCAGCAGCTTAGTAGGCCCCCCCGGGGAGCTGTTTTTT	TRBJ2-2	.	TRBV11-3	.
CASSPGLAPHEQYF	TGTGCCAGCAGCCCTGGACTAGCGCCCCACGAGCAGTACTTC	TRBJ2-7	.	TRBV7-2	TRBD2
CAISEGGTYYEQYF	TGTGCCATCAGTGAGGGGGGGACTTACTACGAGCAGTACTTC	TRBJ2-7	.	TRBV10-3	.
CASRGEQGYGYTF	TGTGCCAGCAGGGGGGAGCAAGGCTATGGCTACACCTTC	TRBJ1-2	.	TRBV2	.
CASSFLGGTQETQYF	TGTGCCAGCAGCTTCCTGGGGGGGACGCAAGAGACCCAGTACTTC	TRBJ2-5	.	TRBV9	TRBD2
CASKVRGPYNSPLHF	TGTGCCAGCAAAGTCCGGGGCCCCTATAATTCACCCCTCCACTTT	TRBJ1-6	.	TRBV6-7	.
CASSLQSSGSRNEQFF	TGTGCCAGCAGTTTACAGTCTAGCGGGAGCCGAAATGAGCAGTTCTTC	TRBJ2-1	.	TRBV27	TRBD2
CASRLSLNEKLFF	TGTGCCAGCAGGTTATCCCTTAATGAAAAACTGTTTTTT	TRBJ1-4	.	TRBV28	.
CASSSTRSYEQYF	TGTGCCAGCAGCTCTACGCGGAGCTACGAGCAGTACTTC	TRBJ2-7	few	TRBV5-6	.
CASSLGPEAKNIQYF	TGTGCCAGCAGTCTGGGGCCCGAAGCCAAAAACATTCAGTACTTC	TRBJ2-4	.	TRBV28	.
CASSLLAGGRGQYF	TGTGCCAGCAGCCTCCTCGCGGGCGGGCGGGGGCAGTATTTT	TRBJ2-3	.	TRBV28	.
CASSSRQAGNTGELFF	TGTGCCAGCAGCTCGAGACAGGCGGGGAACACCGGGGAGCTGTTTTTT	TRBJ2-2	.	TRBV7-8	.
CAAGQRTAEAFF	TGTGCCGCGGGGCAGAGGACAGCTGAAGCTTTCTTT	TRBJ1-1	.	TRBV6-5	.
CASRPGQGRNQPQHF	TGTGCCAGCAGGCCGGGACAGGGCCGAAATCAGCCCCAGCATTTT	TRBJ1-5	once	TRBV6-1	TRBD1
CASRGRVNSPLHF	TGTGCCAGCAGGGGCAGGGTAAATTCACCCCTCCACTTT	TRBJ1-6	.	TRBV5-5	.
CASTKGGDEQYF	TGTGCCAGCACCAAGGGGGGGGACGAGCAGTACTTC	TRBJ2-7	few	TRBV11-2	.
CASSLEGGEQPQHF	TGCGCCAGCAGCTTGGAAGGGGGCGAGCAGCCCCAGCATTTT	TRBJ1-5	.	TRBV5-1	TRBD1
CAILSGLAFNEQFF	TGTGCCATCCTTTCAGGACTGGCATTCAATGAGCAGTTCTTC	TRBJ2-1	.	TRBV2	.
CASSYDRGSYEQYF	TGTGCCAGCAGTTACGACAGGGGGTCCTACGAGCAGTACTTC	TRBJ2-7	.	TRBV6-5	TRBD1
CASSVTPGTGNEQYF	TGCGCCAGCAGCGTAACCCCCGGGACAGGAAACGAGCAGTACTTC	TRBJ2-7	.	TRBV5-1	TRBD1
CASSQRLAGTLSSYEQYF	TGTGCCAGCAGCCAACGACTAGCGGGGACTTTAAGCTCCTACGAGCAGTACTTC	TRBJ2-7	.	TRBV4-2	TRBD2
CSVEGGGQRNYEQYF	TGCAGCGTTGAAGGGGGGGGACAGAGAAACTACGAGCAGTACTTC	TRBJ2-7	few	TRBV29-1	.
CASTFGLAGEGETQYF	TGTGCCAGCACCTTCGGACTAGCGGGAGAGGGAGAGACCCAGTACTTC	TRBJ2-5	.	TRBV2	TRBD2
CAWSVGGHEQFF	TGTGCCTGGAGTGTAGGAGGACATGAGCAGTTCTTC	TRBJ2-1	.	TRBV30	.
CASSYSLGSYNEQFF	TGTGCCAGCAGTTACTCACTAGGCTCCTACAATGAGCAGTTCTTC	TRBJ2-1	.	TRBV6-5	.
CAISDGGANTGELFF	TGTGCCATCAGTGACGGGGGGGCGAACACCGGGGAGCTGTTTTTT	TRBJ2-2	few	TRBV10-3	TRBD2
CASSSGTGEGYTF	TGTGCCAGCAGTTCCGGGACAGGGGAAGGCTACACCTTC	TRBJ1-2	.	TRBV6-5	TRBD1
CASRYRTGAFQETQYF	TGTGCCAGCAGGTACCGGACAGGAGCTTTTCAAGAGACCCAGTACTTC	TRBJ2-5	.	TRBV28	TRBD1
CASSSIQGITEAFF	TGTGCCAGCAGCTCAATCCAGGGGATAACTGAAGCTTTCTTT	TRBJ1-1	once	TRBV7-2	.
CASSLETIGNEKLFF	TGCGCCAGCAGCTTGGAGACGATTGGTAATGAAAAACTGTTTTTT	TRBJ1-4	.	TRBV5-1	.
CASRRAGTGGRQFF	TGTGCCAGCAGACGAGCCGGGACAGGGGGCCGGCAGTTCTTC	TRBJ2-1	.	TRBV6-1	TRBD1
CASSLAGQGGFGYTF	TGTGCCAGCAGCTTAGCGGGACAGGGGGGGTTTGGCTACACCTTC	TRBJ1-2	.	TRBV7-8	TRBD1